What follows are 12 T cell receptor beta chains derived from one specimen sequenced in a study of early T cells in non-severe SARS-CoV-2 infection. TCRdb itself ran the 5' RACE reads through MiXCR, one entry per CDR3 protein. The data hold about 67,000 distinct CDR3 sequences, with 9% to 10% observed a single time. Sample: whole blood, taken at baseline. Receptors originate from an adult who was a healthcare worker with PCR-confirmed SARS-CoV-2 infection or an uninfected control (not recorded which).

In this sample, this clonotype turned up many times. DNA of the CDR3: TGTGCCAGCAGTTTGGGGACAGGGGGCGGCTACACCTTC. Its protein product is CASSLGTGGGYTF. The chain carries TRBV12-3 or TRBV12-4 and TRBJ1-2; 12 nucleotides align to TRBD1. V was clipped by 3 bases and J by 8 bases; unmatched bases: 1. The CDR3 is made up of 13 amino acids.

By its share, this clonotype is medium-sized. This CDR3 reads CASSIGTLLSWNTDTQYF. CDR3 coding DNA: TGTGCCAGCAGCATTGGGACTCTACTGTCCTGGAACACAGATACGCAGTATTTT. The rearrangement links TRBV28 to TRBJ2-3, with a possible D match to TRBD2 (6 bases). The germline V and J ends were trimmed by 6 bases and 2 bases, with 24 bases remaining between them. The CDR3 runs 18 residues. The germline gives CDR1 MDHEN, CDR2 SYDVKM.

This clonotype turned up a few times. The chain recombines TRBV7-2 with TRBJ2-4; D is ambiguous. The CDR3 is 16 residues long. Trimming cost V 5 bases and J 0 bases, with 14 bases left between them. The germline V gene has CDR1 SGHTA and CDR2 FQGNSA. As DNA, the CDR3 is TGTGCCAGCAGCCTGTGGGCCGCAATAGCCAAAAACATTCAGTACTTC. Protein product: CASSLWAAIAKNIQYF.

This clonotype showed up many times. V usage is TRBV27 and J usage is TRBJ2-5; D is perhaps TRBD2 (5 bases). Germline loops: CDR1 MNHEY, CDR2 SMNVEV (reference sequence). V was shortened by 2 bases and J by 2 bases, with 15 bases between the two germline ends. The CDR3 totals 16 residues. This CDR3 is CASSLVAGRTQETQYF. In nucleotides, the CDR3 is TGTGCCAGCAGTTTAGTGGCGGGCAGAACTCAAGAGACCCAGTACTTC.

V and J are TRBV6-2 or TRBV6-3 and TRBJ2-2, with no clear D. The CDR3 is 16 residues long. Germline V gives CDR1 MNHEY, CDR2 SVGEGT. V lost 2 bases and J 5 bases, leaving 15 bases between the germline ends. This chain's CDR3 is CASSYRAPGRTGELFF. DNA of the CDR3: TGTGCCAGCAGTTACCGGGCCCCTGGACGGACCGGGGAGCTGTTTTTT.

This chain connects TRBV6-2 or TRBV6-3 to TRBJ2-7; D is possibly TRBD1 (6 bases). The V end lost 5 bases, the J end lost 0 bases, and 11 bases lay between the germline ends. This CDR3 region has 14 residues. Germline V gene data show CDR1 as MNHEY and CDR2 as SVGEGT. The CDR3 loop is CASSGQPSSYEQYF. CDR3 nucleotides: TGTGCCAGCAGTGGACAGCCGAGCTCCTACGAGCAGTACTTC.

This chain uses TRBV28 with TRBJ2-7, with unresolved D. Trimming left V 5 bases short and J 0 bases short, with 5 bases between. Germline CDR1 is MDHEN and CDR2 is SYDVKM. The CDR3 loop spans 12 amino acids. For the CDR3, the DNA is TGTGCCAGCAGTCCGTTCTCCTACGAGCAGTACTTC. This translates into CASSPFSYEQYF.

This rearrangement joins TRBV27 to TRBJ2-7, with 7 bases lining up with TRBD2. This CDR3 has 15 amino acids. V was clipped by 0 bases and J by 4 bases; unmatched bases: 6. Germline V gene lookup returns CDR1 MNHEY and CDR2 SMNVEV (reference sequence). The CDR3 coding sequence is TGTGCCAGCAGTTTATCTCTAGCGGAGGGTTACGAGCAGTACTTC. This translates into CASSLSLAEGYEQYF.

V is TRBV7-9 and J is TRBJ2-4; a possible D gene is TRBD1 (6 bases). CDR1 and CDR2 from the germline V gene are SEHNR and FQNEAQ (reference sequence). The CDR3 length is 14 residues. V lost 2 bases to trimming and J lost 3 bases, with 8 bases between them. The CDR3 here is CASSLSDSKNIQYF. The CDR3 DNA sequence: TGTGCCAGCAGCTTATCGGACAGCAAAAACATTCAGTACTTC.

CDR3 sequence (DNA): TGCAGCGTTACCGGGACAGGGAGCTTCGACTCTGGAAACACCATATATTTT. Translated: CSVTGTGSFDSGNTIYF. The rearrangement joins TRBV29-1 to TRBJ1-3, with 9 bases identical to TRBD1. CDR1 and CDR2 from the germline V gene are SQVTM and ANQGSEA. The CDR3 runs to 17 residues. J gave up 0 bases and V 5 bases, and 11 bases lay outside the gene matches.

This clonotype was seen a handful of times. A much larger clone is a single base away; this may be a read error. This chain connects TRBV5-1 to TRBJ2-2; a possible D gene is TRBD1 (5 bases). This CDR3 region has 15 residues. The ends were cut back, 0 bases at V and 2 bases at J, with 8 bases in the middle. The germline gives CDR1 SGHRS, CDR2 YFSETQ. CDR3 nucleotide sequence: TGCGCCAGCAGCTTGGAACAGGAAAACACCGGGGAGCTGTTTTTT. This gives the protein CASSLEQENTGELFF.

The CDR3 is CASRLSSADRKNIQYF. For the CDR3, the DNA is TGTGCCAGCAGGTTGTCGAGTGCCGACAGGAAAAACATTCAGTACTTC. The chain employs TRBV14 and TRBJ2-4, with a weak D call TRBD1 (6 bases). The CDR3 loop spans 16 amino acids. The V end lost 6 bases, the J end lost 4 bases, and 19 bases lay between the germline ends. Germline assignment: CDR1 SGHDN and CDR2 FVKESK.